These T cell receptor beta chains were read from a single sample in a study of CD8 T cells in Susac syndrome. TCRdb fed the immunoSEQ multiplex PCR reads into MiXCR, producing one record per CDR3 protein. This table has 70,000 to 95,000 distinct CDR3 sequences, around 94% appearing once. The sequencing sample was made of CD8+ T cells from PBMCs. The receptors originated from a human donor with Susac syndrome. Both conserved end residues are part of each CDR3. The D gene is left open where the match is weak. A clone size is listed for some rows: how often the clone was seen (once, few, many), or a class if it is expanded.

>TRBV7-2|TRBJ2-3|NA|NA
TGTGCCAGCAGCTTACCCAAACATGAGGTAGATACGCAGTATTTT
CASSLPKHEVDTQYF
>TRBV19|TRBJ2-5|NA|NA
TGTGCCAGTAGTTCTGGGGACTTTCGGGAGACCCAGTACTTC
CASSSGDFRETQYF
>TRBV6-6|TRBJ2-3|NA|NA
TGTGCCAGCAGAACCAGAGGATCTCCTACGCAGTATTTT
CASRTRGSPTQYF
>TRBV24-1|TRBJ2-5|TRBD2|NA
TGTGCCACCAGTGCGGCTAGCGGGACAGAGACCCAGTACTTC
CATSAASGTETQYF
>TRBV20-1|TRBJ1-5|NA|once
TGCAGTGCTATTTCCACGAGTAGCAATCAGCCCCAGCATTTT
CSAISTSSNQPQHF
>TRBV29-1|TRBJ1-2|NA|NA
TGCAGCGTTATTACAGCGCCAAACTATGGCTACACCTTC
CSVITAPNYGYTF
>TRBV7-9|TRBJ1-1|NA|NA
TGTGCCAGCAGTCGTCCCCGAAACACTGAAGCTTTCTTT
CASSRPRNTEAFF
>TRBV28|TRBJ2-7|NA|NA
TGTGCCAGCAGTACACGGGAGTTCGGCCCCTACGAGCAGTACTTC
CASSTREFGPYEQYF
>TRBV30|TRBJ2-1|NA|NA
TGTGCCTGGAGTGTAGGGGACAATGAGCAGTTCTTC
CAWSVGDNEQFF
>TRBV7-8|TRBJ1-2|TRBD1|NA
TGTGCCAGCAGCCTAAGACCGGACAGGGTTGAAGGCTACACCTTC
CASSLRPDRVEGYTF
>TRBV30|TRBJ1-5|NA|NA
TGTGCCTGGAGTGTAGTATCGTACGATCAGCCCCAGCATTTT
CAWSVVSYDQPQHF
>TRBV28|TRBJ2-1|NA|NA
TGTGCCAGCAGGAAAGGACAGAGCTCCTACAATGAGCAGTTCTTC
CASRKGQSSYNEQFF
>TRBV5-6|TRBJ2-5|NA|NA
TGTGCCAGCAGCTTGGTGGACCATACCAGCCAAGAGACCCAGTACTTC
CASSLVDHTSQETQYF
>TRBV20-1|TRBJ2-1|NA|NA
TGCAGTGCTACTAGCAACAATGAGCAGTTCTTC
CSATSNNEQFF
>TRBV5-4|TRBJ1-2|TRBD1|NA
TGTGCCAGCAGCCCGGAGGGACAGGCGCGTTACTATGGCTACACCTTC
CASSPEGQARYYGYTF
>TRBV7-3|TRBJ2-1|NA|NA
TGTGCCAGCAGCTTAACTGTTAGAAGCTCCTACAATGAGCAGTTCTTC
CASSLTVRSSYNEQFF
>TRBV7-9|TRBJ2-7|NA|NA
TGTGCCAGCAGCTCCCCTATAGAGCAGTACTTC
CASSSPIEQYF
>TRBV27|TRBJ2-2|TRBD2|NA
TGTGCCAGCACCCCGCTTGAGGCGACTAGCGGGTCCGGGGAGCTGTTTTTT
CASTPLEATSGSGELFF
>TRBV20-1|TRBJ1-5|NA|NA
TGCAGTGCTAGAAGGGGCAATCAGCCCCAGCATTTT
CSARRGNQPQHF
>TRBV20-1|TRBJ2-1|NA|once
TGCAGTGCTAGAGAATTTGCGGGGTACAATGAGCAGTTCTTC
CSAREFAGYNEQFF
>TRBV6-1|TRBJ2-3|NA|NA
TGTGCCAGCAGTCGGACTGGCGGGGATACGCAGTATTTT
CASSRTGGDTQYF
>TRBV7-9|TRBJ2-2|NA|NA
TGTGCCAGCAGCTTAGTGCGGGACGGCGGGGAGCTGTTTTTT
CASSLVRDGGELFF
>TRBV20-1|TRBJ2-7|NA|NA
TGCAGTGCTAGAGATGCGGAGGGGAAGGGGCCCTACGAGCAGTACTTC
CSARDAEGKGPYEQYF
>TRBV20-1|TRBJ2-1|NA|NA
TGCAGTGGGAAACAGCCCTCCTACAATGAGCAGTTCTTC
CSGKQPSYNEQFF
>TRBV20-1|TRBJ2-4|TRBD1|NA
TGCAGTGCTAGCGGGGACAGGGGTGCAGCCAAAAACATTCAGTACTTC
CSASGDRGAAKNIQYF
>TRBV25-1|TRBJ2-2|NA|NA
TGTGCCAGCAGTGAACGATACACCGGGGAGCTGTTTTTT
CASSERYTGELFF
>TRBV20-1|TRBJ1-1|NA|NA
TGCAGTGCTAGAGATACAAGCACTGAAGCTTTCTTT
CSARDTSTEAFF
>TRBV30|TRBJ1-5|NA|NA
TGTGCCTGGAGTGTGGGGCAGAGCCTTCAGCCCCAGCATTTT
CAWSVGQSLQPQHF
>TRBV3-1|TRBJ2-1|NA|NA
TGTGCCAGCAGCCATCCAACGAACAACAATGAGCAGTTCTTC
CASSHPTNNNEQFF
>TRBV2|TRBJ2-1|NA|NA
TGTGCCAGCAACGGGACCCCCTACAATGAGCAGTTCTTC
CASNGTPYNEQFF
>TRBV2|TRBJ2-7|NA|NA
TGTGCCAGCAGTGATTTACAGGGACCGGGCTACGAGCAGTACTTC
CASSDLQGPGYEQYF
>TRBV19|TRBJ2-5|NA|NA
TGTGCCAACTGCCGGGGGGAGACCCAGTACTTC
CANCRGETQYF
>TRBV29-1|TRBJ2-7|TRBD2|NA
TGCAGCGTTGAAGGGGGGGTGACTAGCGGCAGCTCCTACGAGCAGTACTTC
CSVEGGVTSGSSYEQYF
>TRBV7-9|TRBJ2-5|NA|NA
TGTGCCAGCAGCTTACTGGCGGTATCAGGGGCTGAAGAGACCCAGTACTTC
CASSLLAVSGAEETQYF
>TRBV7-2|TRBJ2-1|NA|NA
TGTGCCAGCAGCTTAGGATTAGGCCTCCCCAATGAGCAGTTCTTC
CASSLGLGLPNEQFF
>TRBV6-5|TRBJ2-2|NA|NA
TGTGCCAGCCAGACTGGGATTGGCACCGGGGAGCTGTTTTTT
CASQTGIGTGELFF
>TRBV29-1|TRBJ1-1|NA|NA
TGCAGCGTTTGGGGGTTGAACACTGAAGCTTTCTTT
CSVWGLNTEAFF
>TRBV29-1|TRBJ1-2|NA|NA
TGCAGCGCTATAACAGGGTATGGCTACACCTTC
CSAITGYGYTF
>TRBV19|TRBJ2-1|NA|NA
TGTGCCAGTAGTATCTACAGTGAGACCTACAATGAGCAGTTCTTC
CASSIYSETYNEQFF
>TRBV15|TRBJ1-5|NA|NA
TGTGCCACCAGCAGAGATACAGGGATGCAGCCCCAGCATTTT
CATSRDTGMQPQHF
>TRBV20-1|TRBJ2-1|TRBD2|NA
TGCAGTGCTAGGTCCAGGGCGGGAGTCACTGAGCAGTTCTTC
CSARSRAGVTEQFF
>TRBV7-9|TRBJ2-2|TRBD2|NA
TGTGCCAGCAGCTCTACAACTACCCGGGAGGACACCGGGGAGCTGTTTTTT
CASSSTTTREDTGELFF
>TRBV5-1|TRBJ2-7|NA|once
TGCGCCAGTGCCTACGAGCAGTACTTC
CASAYEQYF
>TRBV28|TRBJ1-3|NA|NA
TGTGCCAGCAGTTTAGTCGGCTCCTCTGGAAACACCATATATTTT
CASSLVGSSGNTIYF
>TRBV20-1|TRBJ2-2|TRBD2|once
TGCAGTGCTAGAGATTACCTAGCGGGAAGGGACACCGGGGAGCTGTTTTTT
CSARDYLAGRDTGELFF
>TRBV30|TRBJ1-1|TRBD1|NA
TGTGCCTGGAGCCCGGGACAGGGTGGGACTGAAGCTTTCTTT
CAWSPGQGGTEAFF
>TRBV27|TRBJ1-5|TRBD1|NA
TGTGCCAGTGGACAGGGTGGTTTTCAGCCCCAGCATTTT
CASGQGGFQPQHF
>TRBV7-9|TRBJ2-3|NA|NA
TGTGCCAGCACAATGGGGGTTCAGGGCACAGATACGCAGTATTTT
CASTMGVQGTDTQYF
>TRBV12-3/TRBV12-4|TRBJ2-7|NA|NA
TGTGCCAGTGCGACCACCTGGGCGACCTACGAGCAGTACTTC
CASATTWATYEQYF
>TRBV27|TRBJ1-6|NA|NA
TGTGCCAGCAGTTTATCGGACGGAGACCCCCGGTCACCCCTCCACTTT
CASSLSDGDPRSPLHF
>TRBV6-6|TRBJ2-7|NA|once
TGTGCCAGCAGTTACAGGGGCGAGCAGTACTTC
CASSYRGEQYF
>TRBV9|TRBJ2-7|NA|NA
TGTGCCAGCAGCGTTGACGCTAGCTACGAGCAGTACTTC
CASSVDASYEQYF
>TRBV4-1|TRBJ1-4|NA|NA
TGCGCCAGCAGCCAAGAGATCGCCTGGACAACTAATGAAAAACTGTTTTTT
CASSQEIAWTTNEKLFF
>TRBV9|TRBJ2-6|TRBD1|NA
TGTGCCAGCAGCGAGCCCGGTTTACAGGACAGGGCGATTACCTCTGGGGCCAACGTCCTGACTTTC
CASSEPGLQDRAITSGANVLTF
>TRBV6-5|TRBJ1-5|NA|NA
TGTGCCAGCAGTGCAGGTTATTTGAATCAGCCCCAGCATTTT
CASSAGYLNQPQHF
>TRBV12-3/TRBV12-4|TRBJ2-1|NA|NA
TGTGCCAGCAGTTTAGAACCTATCGAATTGAGCGGGCAGTTCTTC
CASSLEPIELSGQFF
>TRBV7-9|TRBJ2-1|NA|NA
TGTGCCAGCAGCTTAGGGTCAATCGATGAGCAGTTCTTC
CASSLGSIDEQFF
>TRBV25-1|TRBJ2-7|TRBD2|NA
TGTGCCAGCAGTCGCCTGGGACTAGCGGTTGGAGAGCAGTACTTC
CASSRLGLAVGEQYF
>TRBV7-9|TRBJ2-5|NA|NA
TGTGCCAGCAGCTTTCTGCAGGGCCAAGAGACCCAGTACTTC
CASSFLQGQETQYF
>TRBV19|TRBJ2-7|TRBD1|NA
TGTGCCAGTAGTATTGGACAGGGGACCTCCTACGAGCAGTACTTC
CASSIGQGTSYEQYF